These 31 T cell receptor beta chains were sequenced from one sample in a study of shared clonotypes between healthy human individuals. The protocol was immunoSEQ multiplex PCR, while the TCRdb copy is restricted to in-frame clones and leaves out a portion. The data contain hundreds of thousands of clones, around 72% of them singletons. What was sequenced was memory CD4+ T cells sorted from blood. Subset: CD45RA-negative fraction. These receptors all come from a woman in her twenties or thirties in good health.

This clone was seen just once. The chain carries TRBV2 and TRBJ2-1, with 7 bases aligning to TRBD2. V shed 8 bases and J 5 bases; nucleotides not matched to a gene: 9. Germline V lookup: CDR1 SNHLY, CDR2 FYNNEI. The CDR3 runs to 14 residues. This CDR3 reads CASEWRESDNEQFF. The CDR3 DNA is TGTGCCAGCGAGTGGCGGGAGTCTGACAATGAGCAGTTCTTC.

The V gene is TRBV30, the J gene TRBJ2-1; D is possibly TRBD1 (6 bases). The V gene's germline CDR1 is GTSNPN and CDR2 SVGIG (reference sequence). The CDR3 has 13 residues. The V gene lost 2 bases and the J gene lost 4 bases, with 9 bases spanning the gap. CDR3 region: CAWSPGHYNEQFF. The CDR3 DNA reads TGTGCCTGGAGTCCGGGACATTACAATGAGCAGTTCTTC.

This clone showed up many times. The V and J genes are TRBV19 and TRBJ2-1; D is ambiguous. This CDR3 contains 10 residues. Deletions cut 8 bases from V and 9 bases from J, with 8 bases between. Looked up from germline, CDR1 is LNHDA and CDR2 is SQIVND (reference sequence). CDR3 coding DNA: TGTGCCAGTTGTGTTCCTGAGCAGTTCTTC. Its protein product is CASCVPEQFF.

This chain links TRBV5-1 with TRBJ1-1; D is unclear. CDR1 is SGHRS and CDR2 is YFSETQ in the germline V gene. Trimming removed 3 bases from V and 4 bases from J, with 7 bases in between. This CDR3 contains 12 residues. CDR3 sequence (DNA): TGCGCCAGCAGCTGGACGGGCACTGAAGCTTTCTTT. It codes for CASSWTGTEAFF.

V and J are TRBV7-8 and TRBJ2-7; 10 bases agree with TRBD2. The CDR3 loop spans 16 amino acids. The germline V gene has CDR1 SGHVS and CDR2 FQNEAQ. The junction had 3 bases not matched to a gene; V was cut back by 1 base and J by 0 bases. The CDR3 bases are TGTGCCAGCAGCTTAGTTCCTAGCGGGAGCTCCTACGAGCAGTACTTC. Translating it yields CASSLVPSGSSYEQYF.

Here the CDR3 DNA reads TGCAGCGTCGCCGGGACTAGCGGGCGCAGCTCCTACAATGAGCAGTTCTTC. Its protein product is CSVAGTSGRSSYNEQFF. The chain has TRBV29-1 and TRBJ2-1, with 12 bases that match TRBD2. V dropped 6 bases and J dropped 0; count of bases not matched to a gene: 9. The CDR3 runs to 17 residues. Germline CDR1 is SQVTM and CDR2 is ANQGSEA.

This chain links TRBV29-1 with TRBJ2-2; D unresolved. There are 13 residues in the CDR3. Germline loops: CDR1 SQVTM, CDR2 ANQGSEA. Trimming took 5 bases from V and 6 from J, leaving 13 bases between them. CDR3 nucleotide sequence: TGCAGCGTTCAGCCCCAAGGCGCCGGGGAGCTGTTTTTT. Encoded protein: CSVQPQGAGELFF.

This clone has only one observation. V gene TRBV4-1 combines with J gene TRBJ2-1; TRBD2 matches 8 bases. V lost 1 base, J lost 9 bases, and 11 bases stayed unmatched. This CDR3 region has 16 residues. Germline lookup yields CDR1 MGHRA and CDR2 YSYEKL. The CDR3 coding sequence is TGCGCCAGCAGCCAAGCGCCAGCGGGAGCGGTCGGTGAGCAGTTCTTC. Translating it yields CASSQAPAGAVGEQFF.

CDR3 residues: CASSSRDRGLYSNQPQHF. As DNA, the CDR3 is TGTGCCAGTAGCTCCCGGGACAGGGGGTTATATAGCAATCAGCCCCAGCATTTT. The gene calls are TRBV19 and TRBJ1-5; 11 bases are shared with TRBD1. Germline assignment: CDR1 LNHDA and CDR2 SQIVND (reference sequence). The CDR3 loop spans 18 amino acids. Trimming took 6 bases from V and 0 from J; bases not matched to a gene: 10.

The gene calls are TRBV25-1 and TRBJ1-1, with D maybe TRBD1 (5 bases). With 5 bases removed from V and 7 bases from J, the gap between germline ends came to 14 bases. This CDR3 region has 13 residues. CDR1 is MGHDK, CDR2 SYGVNS, per germline. CDR3 in DNA: TGTGCCAGCAGTCCCCGGACAACGAATGAAGCTTTCTTT. It yields the protein CASSPRTTNEAFF.

This clone was found a few times. The rearrangement links TRBV7-9 to TRBJ2-2; 9 nucleotides match TRBD2. The CDR3 has 14 residues. The V gene's germline CDR1 is SEHNR and CDR2 FQNEAQ (reference sequence). The V gene end was trimmed by 6 bases and the J gene end by 4 bases; junction bases not matched to a gene: 3. The CDR3 reads CASRRTSATGELFF. DNA of the CDR3: TGTGCCAGCAGGAGGACTAGCGCCACCGGGGAGCTGTTTTTT.

This rearrangement joins TRBV2 to TRBJ2-7; weak D call: TRBD2 (5 bases). Germline CDR1 SNHLY, CDR2 FYNNEI. This CDR3 has 13 residues. V lost 6 bases and J 3 bases, leaving 12 bases between the germline ends. CDR3 sequence reads: CASRGDSYYEQYF. Written as DNA, the CDR3 is TGTGCCAGCAGGGGAGACTCTTACTACGAGCAGTACTTC. Full variable domain (missing parts from reference TRBV2 and TRBJ2-7): EPEVTQTPSHQVTQMGQEVILRCVPISNHLYFYWYRQILGQKVEFLVSFYNNEISEKSEIFDDQFSVERPDGSNFTLKIRSTKLEDSAMYFCASRGDSYYEQYFGPGTRLTVT.

The rearrangement links TRBV27 to TRBJ2-3, with D perhaps TRBD2 (5 bases). Germline V gene data show CDR1 as MNHEY and CDR2 as SMNVEV (reference sequence). V was clipped by 2 bases and J by 3 bases, with 12 bases between them. There are 15 residues in the CDR3. CDR3 DNA sequence: TGTGCCAGCAGTTTACTATGGAGCGGAACAGATACGCAGTATTTT. Its translation is CASSLLWSGTDTQYF.

V is TRBV2 and J is TRBJ2-1, with TRBD2 matching 9 bases. Germline CDR1 is SNHLY and CDR2 is FYNNEI. The junction had 4 bases not matched to a gene; V was cut back by 1 base and J by 6 bases. The CDR3 is 15 amino acids. The CDR3 sequence: CASSEVAGAANEQFF. The CDR3 DNA sequence: TGTGCCAGCAGTGAAGTAGCGGGAGCCGCCAATGAGCAGTTCTTC.

V usage is TRBV5-6 and J usage is TRBJ2-3; 10 nucleotides align to TRBD2. CDR3 length: 16 amino acids. Germline CDR1 SGHDT, CDR2 YYEEEE. V lost 3 bases, J lost 1 base, and 5 bases stayed unmatched. CDR3 nucleotide sequence: TGTGCCAGCAGCTGGGCCGGGACTAGCGGCACAGATACGCAGTATTTT. It specifies CASSWAGTSGTDTQYF.

The J gene is TRBJ2-7, the V gene TRBV2; 11 bases are a match to TRBD2. The CDR3 spans 17 residues. CDR1 and CDR2 (germline): SNHLY, FYNNEI. The V segment lost 11 bases and the J segment 2 bases; nucleotides outside the gene matches: 17. This CDR3 reads CAAGGVVRLAGPYEQYF. CDR3 sequence (DNA): TGTGCCGCTGGGGGGGTTGTTAGACTAGCGGGACCCTACGAGCAGTACTTC. Full variable domain (remainder filled in from reference TRBV2 and TRBJ2-7): EPEVTQTPSHQVTQMGQEVILRCVPISNHLYFYWYRQILGQKVEFLVSFYNNEISEKSEIFDDQFSVERPDGSNFTLKIRSTKLEDSAMYFCAAGGVVRLAGPYEQYFGPGTRLTVT.

The gene calls are TRBV6-5 and TRBJ2-6; D uncertain. The CDR3 is 14 amino acids. Trimming shortened V by 4 bases and J by 4 bases, and 8 bases separated the two germline ends. Germline CDR1 MNHEY, CDR2 SVGAGI. Here the CDR3 reads CASSSQGGANVLTF. CDR3 bases: TGTGCCAGCAGTTCCCAAGGGGGGGCCAACGTCCTGACTTTC.

The V and J genes are TRBV12-5 and TRBJ2-7; 8 bases line up with TRBD1. The germline V gene has CDR1 LGHNT and CDR2 FRNRAP. This CDR3 spans 18 amino acids. The V segment lost 0 bases and the J segment 8 bases; nucleotides outside the gene matches: 18. The CDR3 coding sequence is TGTGCTAGTGGTTTGGTACTGACAGGGGTTTCTACCTCCCGACAGCAGTACTTC. It yields the protein CASGLVLTGVSTSRQQYF. The whole variable domain, remainder taken from reference TRBV12-5 and TRBJ2-7, is DARVTQTPRHKVTEMGQEVTMRCQPILGHNTVFWYRQTMMQGLELLAYFRNRAPLDDSGMPKDRFSAEMPDATLATLKIQPSEPRDSAVYFCASGLVLTGVSTSRQQYFGPGTRLTVT.

This chain connects TRBV5-8 to TRBJ1-4; 10 bases line up with TRBD1. The germline V gene encodes CDR1 SGHTS and CDR2 YDEGEE. Losses at the gene ends were 4 bases for V and 5 bases for J; bases not matched to a gene: 14. The length of the CDR3 is 18 residues. The CDR3 bases are TGTGCCAGCAGCCCCGGGTCCGGGACAGGGGTTTACAATGAAAAACTGTTTTTT. Amino acids: CASSPGSGTGVYNEKLFF.

This sequence joins TRBV23-1 and TRBJ2-1; D is ambiguous. TRBV23-1 is marked as an open reading frame, function uncertain. This CDR3 is 10 amino acids long. Between the trimmed V and J ends, which lost 7 bases and 2 bases, there was a span of 0 bases. The CDR3 reads CASTYNEQFF. In nucleotides, the CDR3 is TGCGCCAGCACCTACAATGAGCAGTTCTTC.

Concerning this clone itself: This likely came from a read error, as a far larger clone is one base away. The chain carries TRBV13 and TRBJ2-3; D is uncertain. The germline V gene has CDR1 PRHDT and CDR2 FYEKMQ (reference sequence). V gave up 6 bases and J gave up 2 bases, with 6 bases separating them. The CDR3 extends over 12 amino acids. Written as DNA, the CDR3 is TGTGCCAGCAGTCACAACACAGATACGCAGTATTTT. It codes for CASSHNTDTQYF. Supplemented by reference TRBV13 and TRBJ2-3, the full variable domain reads AAGVIQSPRHLIKEKRETATLKCYPIPRHDTVYWYQQGPGQDPQFLISFYEKMQSDKGSIPDRFSAQQFSDYHSELNMSSLELGDSALYFCASSHNTDTQYFGPGTRLTVL.

This clone was seen only once. This chain links TRBV19 with TRBJ2-7; a weak D match, TRBD2 (6 bases). This CDR3 has 16 amino acids. CDR1 and CDR2 from the germline V gene are LNHDA and SQIVND (reference sequence). V was cut by 4 bases and J by 6 bases, with 22 bases left in between. This CDR3 reads CASSKPALGAGSEQYF. The CDR3 region has the DNA TGTGCCAGTAGTAAACCCGCATTAGGGGCCGGGAGCGAGCAGTACTTC. Supplemented by reference TRBV19 and TRBJ2-7, the full variable domain reads DGGITQSPKYLFRKEGQNVTLSCEQNLNHDAMYWYRQDPGQGLRLIYYSQIVNDFQKGDIAEGYSVSREKKESFPLTVTSAQKNPTAFYLCASSKPALGAGSEQYFGPGTRLTVT.

The chain is built from TRBV2 and TRBJ1-1, with unresolved D. V dropped 4 bases and J dropped 5 bases, with 14 bases sitting between them. This CDR3 is 14 amino acids long. Germline assignment: CDR1 SNHLY and CDR2 FYNNEI. The CDR3 DNA reads TGTGCCAGCAGTGCCTCCGGACTTGGAACTGAAGCTTTCTTT. Protein: CASSASGLGTEAFF.

The chain uses TRBV19 and TRBJ2-5, with a tentative D call TRBD2 (5 bases). V gave up 1 base and J gave up 3 bases, with 9 bases separating them. The length of the CDR3 is 14 residues. Looked up from germline, CDR1 is LNHDA and CDR2 is SQIVND (reference sequence). CDR3 amino acids: CASSIVGGKETQYF. The CDR3 coding sequence is TGTGCCAGTAGTATAGTTGGAGGAAAAGAGACCCAGTACTTC.

This clone appeared a few times. The J gene is TRBJ2-4, the V gene TRBV7-8, with 8 positions matching TRBD1. The CDR3 consists of 13 residues. The V and J ends lost 0 bases and 11 bases, in that order; junction bases with no gene match: 3. CDR1 is SGHVS, CDR2 FQNEAQ, per germline. This chain's CDR3 is CASSLALRGLQYF. CDR3 nucleotide sequence: TGTGCCAGCAGCTTAGCCCTCAGGGGGCTTCAGTACTTC.

The chain recombines TRBV28 with TRBJ2-1; 12 bases agree with TRBD1. Trimming at V came to 4 bases and at J to 10 bases, leaving 8 bases not matched to a gene. Germline-derived CDR1 and CDR2 are MDHEN and SYDVKM. This CDR3 comprises 15 residues. CDR3 loop: CASSSGQGALVEQFF. CDR3 nucleotides: TGTGCCAGCAGTTCGGGACAGGGGGCCCTCGTGGAGCAGTTCTTC.

V gene TRBV10-3 combines with J gene TRBJ1-2; 10 bases fit TRBD1. Germline CDR1 and CDR2: ENHRY and SYGVKD. Losses at the gene ends were 6 bases for V and 3 bases for J; bases not matched to a gene: 4. This CDR3 contains 14 residues. CDR3 protein: CAIRTGTGDYGYTF. CDR3 bases: TGTGCCATCAGAACCGGGACAGGGGACTATGGCTACACCTTC.

J is TRBJ2-1 and V is TRBV9; 13 bases fit TRBD2. Looked up from germline, CDR1 is SGDLS and CDR2 is YYNGEE. The V segment lost 3 bases and the J segment 8 bases; nucleotides outside the gene matches: 5. This CDR3 region has 15 residues. The CDR3 spells CASSGTSGRVYEQFF. The CDR3 DNA is TGTGCCAGCAGCGGAACTAGCGGGAGGGTATATGAGCAGTTCTTC.

V gene TRBV27 combines with J gene TRBJ2-7; D unclear. From germline, CDR1 is MNHEY and CDR2 SMNVEV (reference sequence). The CDR3 contains 13 residues. V lost 8 bases and J lost 6, with 17 bases in between. CDR3 coding DNA: TGTGCCAGCTCTCCGTGGTTGGGTGGCGAGCAGTACTTC. Its protein product is CASSPWLGGEQYF.

This chain uses TRBV5-1 with TRBJ1-1, with D possibly TRBD1 on 6 matching bases. In germline, CDR1 is SGHRS, CDR2 YFSETQ. V lost 4 bases and J lost 7, with 14 bases in between. The CDR3 totals 13 residues. The CDR3 bases are TGCGCCAGCAGCACGGAGGTACAGGGTGAAGCTTTCTTT. Encoded protein: CASSTEVQGEAFF.

This rearrangement joins TRBV27 to TRBJ2-1; TRBD2 is a possible D gene (6 bases). Germline V lookup: CDR1 MNHEY, CDR2 SMNVEV (reference sequence). Trimming shortened V by 5 bases and J by 10 bases, and 21 bases separated the two germline ends. The CDR3 runs to 15 residues. The CDR3 sequence is CASSPPFGGGGEQFF. The CDR3 DNA reads TGTGCCAGCAGTCCCCCGTTCGGGGGAGGAGGAGAGCAGTTCTTC.